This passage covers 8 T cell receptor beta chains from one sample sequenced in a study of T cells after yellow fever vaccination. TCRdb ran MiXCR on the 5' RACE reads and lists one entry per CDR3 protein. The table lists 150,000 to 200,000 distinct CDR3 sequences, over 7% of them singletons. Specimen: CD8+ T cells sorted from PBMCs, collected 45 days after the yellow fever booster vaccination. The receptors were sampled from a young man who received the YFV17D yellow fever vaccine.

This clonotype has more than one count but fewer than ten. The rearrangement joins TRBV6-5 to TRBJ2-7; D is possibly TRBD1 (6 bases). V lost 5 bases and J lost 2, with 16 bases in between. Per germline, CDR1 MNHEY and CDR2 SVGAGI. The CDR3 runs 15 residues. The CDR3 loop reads CASSRDNPVPYEQYF. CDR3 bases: TGTGCCAGCAGTCGGGACAACCCGGTTCCCTACGAGCAGTACTTC.

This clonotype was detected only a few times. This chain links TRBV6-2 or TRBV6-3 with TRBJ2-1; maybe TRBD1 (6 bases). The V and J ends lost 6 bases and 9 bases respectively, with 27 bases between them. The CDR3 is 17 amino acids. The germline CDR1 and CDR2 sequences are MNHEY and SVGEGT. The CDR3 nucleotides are TGTGCCAGCAGGGCCCCTACTGGGACAAGAGATCGCAGTGAGCAGTTCTTC. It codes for CASRAPTGTRDRSEQFF.

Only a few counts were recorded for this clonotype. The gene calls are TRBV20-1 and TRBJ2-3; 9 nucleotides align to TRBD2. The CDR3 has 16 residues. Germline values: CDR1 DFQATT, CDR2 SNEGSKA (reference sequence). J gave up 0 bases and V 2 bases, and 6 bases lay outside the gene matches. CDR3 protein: CSARKSSGVSTDTQYF. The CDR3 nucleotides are TGCAGTGCTAGAAAGTCTAGCGGGGTTAGCACAGATACGCAGTATTTT.

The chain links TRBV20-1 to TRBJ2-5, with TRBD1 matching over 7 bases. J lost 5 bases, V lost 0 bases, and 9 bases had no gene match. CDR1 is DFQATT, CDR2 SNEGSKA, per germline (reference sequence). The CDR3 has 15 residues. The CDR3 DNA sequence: TGCAGTGCTAGAGATGGGGCCACAGGGGCGGAGACCCAGTACTTC. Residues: CSARDGATGAETQYF.

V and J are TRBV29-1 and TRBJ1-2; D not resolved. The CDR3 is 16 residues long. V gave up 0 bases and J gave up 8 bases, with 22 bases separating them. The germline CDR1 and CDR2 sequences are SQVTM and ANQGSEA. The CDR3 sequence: CSVEDGSYSTSAGYTF. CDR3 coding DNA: TGCAGCGTTGAAGATGGCAGTTACTCAACCTCAGCGGGCTACACCTTC.

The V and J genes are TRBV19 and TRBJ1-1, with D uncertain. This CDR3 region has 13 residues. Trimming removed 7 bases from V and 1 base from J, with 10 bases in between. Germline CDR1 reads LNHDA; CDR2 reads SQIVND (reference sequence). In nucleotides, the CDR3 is TGTGCCAGTACGGGGTGGGGGAACACTGAAGCTTTCTTT. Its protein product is CASTGWGNTEAFF.

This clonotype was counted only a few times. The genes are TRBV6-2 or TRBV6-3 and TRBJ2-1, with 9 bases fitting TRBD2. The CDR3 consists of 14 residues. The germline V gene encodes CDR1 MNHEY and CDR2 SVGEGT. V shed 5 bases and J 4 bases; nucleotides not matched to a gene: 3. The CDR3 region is CASSRLAVYNEQFF. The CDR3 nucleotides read TGTGCCAGCAGTAGACTAGCGGTTTACAATGAGCAGTTCTTC.

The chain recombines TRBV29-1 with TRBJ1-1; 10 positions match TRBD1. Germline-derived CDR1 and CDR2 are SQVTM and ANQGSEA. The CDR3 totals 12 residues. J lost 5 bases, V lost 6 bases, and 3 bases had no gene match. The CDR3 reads CSVLDRGTEAFF. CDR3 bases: TGCAGCGTACTGGACAGGGGGACTGAAGCTTTCTTT.